The 7 T cell receptor beta chains listed next were all sequenced from one sample in a study of spatial heterogeneity in lung cancer. Study results and caveats: The study found that expanded intratumoral alpha and beta TCR counts tracked tumor mutation counts.

Time point given: sample taken at primary tumor resection. Which antigens these TCRs recognize remains unknown. TCRdb ran MiXCR on the 5' RACE reads and lists one entry per CDR3 protein. In the table there are around 8,700 distinct CDR3 sequences, around 5.1% of which are singletons. The sample was lung tumor tissue, taken at surgery. These receptors originate from a female donor with early-stage non-small cell lung cancer.

By share of the sample, this clonotype is medium-sized. The V call is TRBV28, the J call TRBJ2-7; 9 bases fit TRBD1. This CDR3 contains 15 residues. V dropped 10 bases and J dropped 2; count of bases not matched to a gene: 12. CDR1 and CDR2 from the germline V gene are MDHEN and SYDVKM. This chain's CDR3 is CATKSPGTGTYEQYF. The DNA for the CDR3 is TGTGCCACGAAGTCACCCGGGACAGGGACCTACGAGCAGTACTTC.

This clonotype was counted ten times or more. This chain joins TRBV6-5 and TRBJ2-5, with no clear D. V was trimmed by 6 bases and J by 9 bases, leaving 17 bases between them. Per germline, CDR1 MNHEY and CDR2 SVGAGI. The CDR3 sequence is 13 residues long. The CDR3: CASSLGRIGAQYF. The DNA of the CDR3 is TGTGCCAGCAGCCTAGGACGGATCGGCGCCCAGTACTTC.

J is TRBJ2-7 and V is TRBV10-1, with 7 positions matching TRBD1. The CDR3 contains 13 residues. Trimming took 6 bases from V and 7 from J; bases not matched to a gene: 9. Germline CDR1 WNHNN, CDR2 SYGVQD (reference sequence). Here the CDR3 reads CASRPQGMEEQYF. In DNA form, the CDR3 reads TGCGCCAGCAGACCACAGGGGATGGAAGAGCAGTACTTC.

This clonotype was detected ten times or more. The chain combines TRBV20-1 with TRBJ1-2, with TRBD1 matching over 7 bases. Germline CDR1 DFQATT, CDR2 SNEGSKA (reference sequence). The CDR3 length is 15 residues. The J segment lost 3 bases and the V segment lost 0 bases, leaving 7 bases of the junction unmatched. CDR3 DNA sequence: TGCAGTGCTAGAGATCTTCGGGACAGCCACTATGGCTACACCTTC. Amino acids: CSARDLRDSHYGYTF.

This clonotype has ten or more counts. The chain combines TRBV10-3 with TRBJ2-5, with a tentative D call TRBD2 (6 bases). This CDR3 is built from 13 residues. Germline lookup yields CDR1 ENHRY and CDR2 SYGVKD. V gave up 11 bases and J gave up 0 bases, with 13 bases separating them. The CDR3 DNA follows: TGTGCCTCCCAGGAGGGGTACCAAGAGACCCAGTACTTC. It is translated as CASQEGYQETQYF.

Ten or more counts support this clonotype. This CDR3 is CASSSVVEQYF. The DNA of the CDR3 is TGTGCCAGCAGTTCCGTGGTCGAGCAGTACTTC. The gene calls are TRBV12-3 or TRBV12-4 and TRBJ2-7; D ambiguous. The CDR3 loop spans 11 amino acids. V lost 4 bases, J lost 6 bases, and 7 bases lay in between.

This clonotype was recorded many times. This chain connects TRBV7-2 to TRBJ2-1, with TRBD2 matching 8 bases. After removal of 5 bases from V and 2 bases from J, the junction contained 5 bases not matched to a gene. Germline V gene sequence: CDR1 SGHTA, CDR2 FQGNSA. CDR3 size: 15 residues. The CDR3 reads CASSAAGGPYNEQFF. The CDR3 nucleotides are TGTGCCAGCAGCGCTGCGGGGGGCCCCTACAATGAGCAGTTCTTC.